This T cell receptor (beta chain) was captured by sequencing in a study of tumor and adjacent non-tumor tissue in lung cancer. Study-wide results and limits: Patients with more diverse tumor TCRs had worse survival. Tumor repertoires had a smaller top 100 clone share than normal lung.

Germline V gene sequence: CDR1 SGHNT, CDR2 YENEEA. The CDR3 sequence is 13 residues long. V was pared by 0 bases and J by 12 bases, with 12 bases between. A modified ARM-PCR protocol with three rounds of nested PCR amplified TCRbeta. TCRdb independently ran MiXCR on the multiplex PCR reads; one entry per CDR3 protein. The repertoire consists of around 80,000 distinct CDR3 sequences, with roughly 80% occurring once and the leading ten covering about 54%. As concerns this clonotype: Its antigen is unidentified.

The template was RNA from unsorted bulk tissue. The normal lung tissue was taken more than 3 cm from the tumor edge. The sequence derives from a man between 60 and 75 years old with non-small cell lung cancer. Sequenced sample: distant non-tumor lung tissue. This rearrangement joins TRBV11-3 to TRBJ2-1; unclear D gene. The CDR3: CASSLDQAVGQFF. The CDR3 coding sequence is TGTGCCAGCAGCTTAGATCAGGCGGTCGGGCAGTTCTTC.